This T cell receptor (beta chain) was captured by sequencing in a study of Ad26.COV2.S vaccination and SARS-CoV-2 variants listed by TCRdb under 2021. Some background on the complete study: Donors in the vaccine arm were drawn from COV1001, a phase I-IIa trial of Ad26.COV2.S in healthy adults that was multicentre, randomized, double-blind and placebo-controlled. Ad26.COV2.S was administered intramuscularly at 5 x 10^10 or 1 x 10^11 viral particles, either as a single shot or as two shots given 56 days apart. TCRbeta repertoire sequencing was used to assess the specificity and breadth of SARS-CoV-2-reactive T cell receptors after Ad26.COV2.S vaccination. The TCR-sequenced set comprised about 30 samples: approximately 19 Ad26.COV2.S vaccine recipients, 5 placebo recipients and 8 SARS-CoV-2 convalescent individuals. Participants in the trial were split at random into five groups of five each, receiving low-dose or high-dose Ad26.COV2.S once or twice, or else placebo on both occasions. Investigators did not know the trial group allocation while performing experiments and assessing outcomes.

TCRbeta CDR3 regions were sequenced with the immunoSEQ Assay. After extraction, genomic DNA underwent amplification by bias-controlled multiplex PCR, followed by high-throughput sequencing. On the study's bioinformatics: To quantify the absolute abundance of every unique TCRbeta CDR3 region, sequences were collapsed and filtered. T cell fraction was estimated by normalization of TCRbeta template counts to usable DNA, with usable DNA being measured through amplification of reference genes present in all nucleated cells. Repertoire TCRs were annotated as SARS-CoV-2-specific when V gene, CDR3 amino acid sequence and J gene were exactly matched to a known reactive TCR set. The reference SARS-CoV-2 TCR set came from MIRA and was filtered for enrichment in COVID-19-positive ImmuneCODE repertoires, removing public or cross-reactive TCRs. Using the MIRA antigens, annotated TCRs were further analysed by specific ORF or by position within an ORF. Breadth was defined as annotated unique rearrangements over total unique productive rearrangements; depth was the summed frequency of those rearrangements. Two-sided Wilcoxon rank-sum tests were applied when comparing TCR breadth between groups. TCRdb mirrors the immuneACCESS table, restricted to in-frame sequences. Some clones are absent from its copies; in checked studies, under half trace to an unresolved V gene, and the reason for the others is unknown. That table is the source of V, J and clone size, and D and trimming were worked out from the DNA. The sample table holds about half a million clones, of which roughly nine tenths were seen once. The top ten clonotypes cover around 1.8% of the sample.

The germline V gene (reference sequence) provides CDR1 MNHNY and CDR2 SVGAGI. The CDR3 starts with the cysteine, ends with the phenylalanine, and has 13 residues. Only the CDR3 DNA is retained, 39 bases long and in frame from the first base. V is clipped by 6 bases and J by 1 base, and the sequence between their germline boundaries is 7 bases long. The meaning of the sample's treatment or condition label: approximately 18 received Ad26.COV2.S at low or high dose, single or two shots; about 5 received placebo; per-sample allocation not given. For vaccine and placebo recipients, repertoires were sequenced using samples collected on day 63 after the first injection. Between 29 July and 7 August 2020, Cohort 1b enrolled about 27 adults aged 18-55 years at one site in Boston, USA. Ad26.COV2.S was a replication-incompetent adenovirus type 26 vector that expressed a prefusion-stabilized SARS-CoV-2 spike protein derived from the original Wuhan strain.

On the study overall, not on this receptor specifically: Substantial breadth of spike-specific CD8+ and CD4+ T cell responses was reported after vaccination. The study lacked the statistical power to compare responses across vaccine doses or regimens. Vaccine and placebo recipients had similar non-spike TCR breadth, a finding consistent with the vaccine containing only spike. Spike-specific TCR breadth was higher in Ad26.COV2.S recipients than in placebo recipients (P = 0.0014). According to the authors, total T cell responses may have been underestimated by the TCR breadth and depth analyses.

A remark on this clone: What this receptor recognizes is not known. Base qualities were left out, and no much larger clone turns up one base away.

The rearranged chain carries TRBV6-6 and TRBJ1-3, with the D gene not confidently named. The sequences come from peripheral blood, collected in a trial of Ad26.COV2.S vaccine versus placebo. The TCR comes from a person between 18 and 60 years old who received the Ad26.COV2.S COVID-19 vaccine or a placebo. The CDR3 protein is CASRRGSGNTIYF. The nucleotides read TGTGCCAGCAGGCGGGGTTCTGGAAACACCATATATTTT.